Shown below are 20 T cell receptor beta chains from a single sample sequenced in a study of blood T cells in healthy people across ages. Alongside a J-beta primer mix, a sample-barcoded 5' primer served in a second PCR lasting roughly 7 to 11 cycles. Via MiXCR, TCRdb re-called the 5' RACE reads, giving one row per CDR3 protein. The profile shows more than 900,000 distinct CDR3 sequences, 25% to 30% of them singletons. The same sample was also used in a study of T cells of mothers and their children.

The sample taken for sequencing was blood. The receptor source for this set is a woman aged 40 to 50 in good health.

With respect to this clonotype: A much larger clone differs from this one at a single base, so this may be a read error. The CDR3 does not end in the conserved phenylalanine or tryptophan, so this is likely a read error. The chain employs TRBV7-2 and TRBJ2-4; D call uncertain. Deletions cut 5 bases from V and 1 base from J, with 15 bases between. The CDR3 contains 16 residues. Germline assignment: CDR1 SGHTA and CDR2 FQGNSA. DNA for the CDR3: TGTGCCAGCAGCCCTGGGCCCGAAAGGGCCAAAAACATTCAGTACTGC. The encoded protein is CASSPGPERAKNIQYC.

This clonotype was picked up a small number of times. The J gene is TRBJ2-3, the V gene TRBV19, with 14 positions matching TRBD2. Germline V gene data show CDR1 as LNHDA and CDR2 as SQIVND (reference sequence). This CDR3 has 17 residues. The ends lost 8 bases at V and 4 bases at J; junction bases unmatched: 11. The CDR3 spells CASQMTSGGVQADTQYF. The CDR3, as DNA: TGTGCCAGTCAAATGACTAGCGGGGGGGTGCAGGCAGATACGCAGTATTTT.

This chain connects TRBV29-1 to TRBJ1-2, with D hard to call. The CDR3 is 12 amino acids. Trimming left V 3 bases short and J 1 base short, with 6 bases between. Germline-derived CDR1 and CDR2 are SQVTM and ANQGSEA. The CDR3, as DNA: TGCAGCGTTGATGAAGTTAACTATGGCTACACCTTC. Translation: CSVDEVNYGYTF.

In its sample, this clonotype was seen a few times. Here the CDR3 DNA reads TGTGCCAGCAGCTATCTAGACGCCGGGGCCTCCTACGAGCAGTACTTC. Amino acid sequence: CASSYLDAGASYEQYF. The chain is built from TRBV11-2 and TRBJ2-7, with D tentatively TRBD1 or TRBD2 (5 bases each). CDR3 length: 16 amino acids. Germline V gene data show CDR1 as SGHAT and CDR2 as FQNNGV. V was trimmed by 4 bases and J by 0 bases, leaving 16 bases between them.

On this clonotype itself: Since a much larger clone is just one base distant, this may be a read error. V is TRBV10-3 and J is TRBJ2-7, with a possible D match to TRBD2 (5 bases). CDR3 length: 14 residues. CDR1 and CDR2 (germline): ENHRY, SYGVKD. The CDR3 protein is CAIRESPGYYEQYF. In DNA form, the CDR3 reads TGTGCCATCAGGGAGTCCCCGGGATACTACGAGCAGTACTTC.

There are a few counts of this clonotype. This chain uses TRBV20-1 with TRBJ2-7; TRBD1 matches at 8 bases. Germline V gene sequence: CDR1 DFQATT, CDR2 SNEGSKA (reference sequence). The CDR3 is made up of 14 amino acids. J gave up 2 bases and V 3 bases, and 6 bases lay outside the gene matches. The CDR3 is CSARVRGQAYEQYF. The CDR3 nucleotides are TGCAGTGCTAGGGTCAGGGGGCAAGCCTACGAGCAGTACTTC.

The chain employs TRBV15 and TRBJ2-4, with D perhaps matching TRBD2 (7 bases). There are 17 residues in the CDR3. V lost 5 bases and J 4 bases, leaving 21 bases between the germline ends. The germline gives CDR1 LNHNV, CDR2 YYDKDF (reference sequence). For the CDR3, the DNA is TGTGCCACCAGCCAAGAAGAAGGGGGGGACCAGAAAAACATTCAGTACTTC. As protein: CATSQEEGGDQKNIQYF.

The chain links TRBV12-3 or TRBV12-4 to TRBJ1-1; tentative D call: TRBD1 (5 bases). V dropped 4 bases and J dropped 4 bases, with 13 bases sitting between them. The CDR3 consists of 14 residues. The CDR3 spells CASSCQGYATEAFF. The CDR3 DNA reads TGTGCCAGCAGTTGTCAGGGCTATGCCACTGAAGCTTTCTTT.

This clonotype was observed at least ten times. The rearrangement links TRBV4-2 to TRBJ2-1, with D tentatively TRBD1 or TRBD2 (5 bases each). CDR1 is LGHNA, CDR2 YNFKEQ, per germline. V gave up 1 base and J gave up 4 bases, with 8 bases separating them. The CDR3 has 14 residues. This CDR3 is CASSQGGNYNEQFF. In DNA form, the CDR3 reads TGTGCCAGCAGCCAAGGGGGGAATTACAATGAGCAGTTCTTC.

The V gene is TRBV7-6, the J gene TRBJ2-3; D ambiguous. Germline lookup yields CDR1 SGHVS and CDR2 FNYEAQ. CDR3 length: 15 amino acids. Deletions cut 5 bases from V and 1 base from J, with 13 bases between. The DNA of the CDR3 is TGTGCCAGCAGCGCGAGCTCAGCCCGCACAGATACGCAGTATTTT. Its translation is CASSASSARTDTQYF.

This clonotype was counted between two and nine times. This may arise from a read error, as a much more abundant clone is one base away. The chain employs TRBV9 and TRBJ2-5; tentatively, D is TRBD2 (6 bases). Per the germline V gene, CDR1 is SGDLS and CDR2 is YYNGEE. V lost 4 bases and J 11 bases, leaving 18 bases between the germline ends. The CDR3 loop spans 13 amino acids. The CDR3 DNA reads as TGTGCCAGCAGCCCGACTAGTCTCAATGAGCAGTACTTC. This translates into CASSPTSLNEQYF.

In this sample, this clonotype turned up many times. This sequence joins TRBV27 and TRBJ2-7; D unresolved. The V gene's germline CDR1 is MNHEY and CDR2 SMNVEV (reference sequence). The V end was cut by 5 bases, the J end by 1 base, with 6 bases between. The CDR3 is 12 residues long. CDR3 sequence (DNA): TGTGCCAGCAGTAATAGATCCTACGAGCAGTACTTC. Protein product: CASSNRSYEQYF.

This clonotype was recorded at least ten times. This sequence joins TRBV7-8 and TRBJ2-3; 7 bases align to TRBD2. Germline loops: CDR1 SGHVS, CDR2 FQNEAQ. J gave up 6 bases and V 1 base, and 7 bases lay outside the gene matches. The CDR3 is 15 residues long. The CDR3 DNA sequence: TGTGCCAGCAGCTTAGTGGAGCGGGGTGGTGATACGCAGTATTTT. Protein: CASSLVERGGDTQYF.

The chain couples TRBV7-8 to TRBJ2-3; D perhaps matches TRBD1 (5 bases). The CDR3 extends over 13 amino acids. Trimming shortened V by 1 base and J by 6 bases, and 8 bases separated the two germline ends. Germline V lookup: CDR1 SGHVS, CDR2 FQNEAQ. The CDR3 protein is CASSLGQFDTQYF. CDR3 DNA sequence: TGTGCCAGCAGCTTAGGACAGTTTGATACGCAGTATTTT.

The V and J genes are TRBV28 and TRBJ2-7; D is undetermined. Trimming pared 6 bases from V and 3 bases from J, leaving 15 bases between. From germline, CDR1 is MDHEN and CDR2 SYDVKM. The CDR3 loop spans 14 amino acids. DNA of the CDR3: TGTGCCAGCAGCTTAGACGAGTATGGCTACGAGCAGTACTTC. It translates to CASSLDEYGYEQYF.

In the case of this clonotype: The junction departs from the called germline gene at one end, perhaps through a read error. The chain has TRBV28 and TRBJ1-5; D is uncertain. CDR3 length equals 15 residues. Germline V gene lookup returns CDR1 MDHEN and CDR2 SYDVKM. Here the CDR3 reads CASRTRGGGNQPQHF. Written as DNA, the CDR3 is TGTGCCAGCAGAACCCGAGGAGGCGGCAATCAGCCTCAGCATTTT. The full variable domain, its missing parts supplied by reference TRBV28 and TRBJ1-5, is DVKVTQSSRYLVKRTGEKVFLECVQDMDHENMFWYRQDPGLGLRLIYFSYDVKMKEKGDIPEGYSVSREKKERFSLILESASTNQTSMYLCASRTRGGGNQPQHFGDGTRLSIL.

This clonotype was observed a few times. The chain uses TRBV14 and TRBJ2-7; D might be TRBD2 (5 bases). Trimming took off 5 bases at V and 6 bases at J, with 14 bases between the two ends. Germline CDR1 reads SGHDN; CDR2 reads FVKESK. The length of the CDR3 is 13 residues. The CDR3 loop reads CASSERAAGEQYF. The DNA for the CDR3 is TGTGCCAGCAGCGAAAGGGCGGCGGGCGAGCAGTACTTC.

This chain joins TRBV5-1 and TRBJ2-3; D ambiguous. CDR1 is SGHRS, CDR2 YFSETQ, per germline. CDR3 length: 15 amino acids. Trimming stripped 4 bases from V and 1 base from J, with 13 bases between. CDR3 protein: CASSPRGARTDTQYF. CDR3 DNA: TGCGCCAGCAGCCCAAGAGGTGCACGCACAGATACGCAGTATTTT. Together with reference TRBV5-1 and TRBJ2-3, the CDR3 gives the full variable domain: KAGVTQTPRYLIKTRGQQVTLSCSPISGHRSVSWYQQTPGQGLQFLFEYFSETQRNKGNFPGRFSGRQFSNSRSEMNVSTLELGDSALYLCASSPRGARTDTQYFGPGTRLTVL.

The rearrangement uses TRBV7-2 and TRBJ2-1, with D tentatively TRBD1 or TRBD2 (7 bases each). The CDR3 runs 14 residues. Germline CDR1 and CDR2: SGHTA and FQGNSA. The ends were cut back, 0 bases at V and 9 bases at J, with 12 bases in the middle. CDR3 sequence: CASSLAGGGGEQFF. CDR3 DNA sequence: TGTGCCAGCAGCTTAGCGGGAGGGGGCGGTGAGCAGTTCTTC.

The gene calls are TRBV7-9 and TRBJ2-7; unclear D gene. V lost 4 bases and J 1 base, leaving 11 bases between the germline ends. The germline V gene encodes CDR1 SEHNR and CDR2 FQNEAQ (reference sequence). There are 14 residues in the CDR3. The CDR3, as DNA: TGTGCCAGCAGCTCAGGTGGCTGTTCCTACGAGCAGTACTTC. Encoded protein: CASSSGGCSYEQYF.